The 8 T cell receptor beta chains below all came from one sample that was sequenced in a study of response to subunit inactivated influenza vaccine. From the RT-PCR reads, TCRdb called clonotypes with MiXCR, one entry per CDR3 protein. Of around 180,000 distinct CDR3 sequences in the sample, about 9.3% were seen once. The source was non-naive T cells sorted from PBMCs, collected on the day of vaccination. All receptors derive from a man aged 45-60 years who received an inactivated influenza vaccine.

This clonotype was found many times. The chain couples TRBV12-3 or TRBV12-4 to TRBJ1-5, with D perhaps TRBD1 (5 bases). There are 17 residues in the CDR3. V lost 3 bases to trimming and J lost 4 bases, with 19 bases between them. CDR3 coding DNA: TGTGCCAGCAGTTTGGGGCAGGGCCAGTCCGGGAATCAGCCCCAGCATTTT. Residues: CASSLGQGQSGNQPQHF.

This clonotype came up many times. The V call is TRBV20-1, the J call TRBJ2-5; a weak D match, TRBD2 (6 bases). The germline gives CDR1 DFQATT, CDR2 SNEGSKA (reference sequence). V was clipped by 0 bases and J by 4 bases, with 9 bases between them. The CDR3 covers 13 residues. Here the CDR3 DNA reads TGCAGTGCTAGAGAGCCAGCGGGAGAGACCCAGTACTTC. Translation gives CSAREPAGETQYF.

This clonotype was counted between two and nine times. The chain employs TRBV29-1 and TRBJ1-5; the D is unclear. Germline V gene sequence: CDR1 SQVTM, CDR2 ANQGSEA. Trimming removed 4 bases at V and 1 base at J, with 8 bases between. The CDR3 is 13 amino acids. DNA of the CDR3: TGCAGCGTTGGCCAGGCAAGCAATCAGCCCCAGCATTTT. Its protein is CSVGQASNQPQHF.

The chain links TRBV7-2 to TRBJ1-2; D is unresolved. Germline CDR1 is SGHTA and CDR2 is FQGNSA. Between the trimmed V and J ends, which lost 3 bases and 3 bases, there was a span of 11 bases. CDR3 size: 14 residues. CDR3 bases: TGTGCCAGCAGCTTTATCAGTACAGACTATGGCTACACCTTC. It is translated as CASSFISTDYGYTF.

This clonotype was recorded many times. The genes are TRBV6-1 and TRBJ1-5, with TRBD1 matching 7 bases. Germline lookup yields CDR1 MNHNS and CDR2 SASEGT. The CDR3 sequence is 14 residues long. V shed 6 bases and J 7 bases; nucleotides not matched to a gene: 9. The DNA for the CDR3 is TGTGCCAGCAGCCGAAACAGGGGACGGCAGCCCCAGCATTTT. Translated, it gives CASSRNRGRQPQHF.

V is TRBV20-1 and J is TRBJ1-2; maybe TRBD1 (5 bases). Germline V gives CDR1 DFQATT, CDR2 SNEGSKA (reference sequence). The CDR3 is 14 amino acids. Deletions cut 5 bases from V and 1 base from J, with 14 bases between. The chain's CDR3 is CSAADRGDNYGYTF. DNA for the CDR3: TGCAGTGCTGCAGACAGAGGGGATAACTATGGCTACACCTTC.

The rearrangement uses TRBV12-3 or TRBV12-4 and TRBJ1-5; TRBD1 might be the D (6 bases). The CDR3 is made up of 17 amino acids. V was shortened by 1 base and J by 4 bases, with 17 bases between the two germline ends. CDR3 residues: CASSLVQGKGVNQPQHF. The CDR3 bases are TGTGCCAGCAGTTTAGTGCAGGGAAAGGGGGTGAATCAGCCCCAGCATTTT.

This clonotype occurred once. This chain joins TRBV7-8 and TRBJ2-1; TRBD2 matches at 9 bases. In germline, CDR1 is SGHVS, CDR2 FQNEAQ. This CDR3 has 16 residues. V lost 10 bases and J lost 8; bases outside the gene matches: 18. The DNA for the CDR3 is TGTGCCATCGCCTGGGTCGGACTAGCGAATCATGATGAGCAGTTCTTC. Residues: CAIAWVGLANHDEQFF.